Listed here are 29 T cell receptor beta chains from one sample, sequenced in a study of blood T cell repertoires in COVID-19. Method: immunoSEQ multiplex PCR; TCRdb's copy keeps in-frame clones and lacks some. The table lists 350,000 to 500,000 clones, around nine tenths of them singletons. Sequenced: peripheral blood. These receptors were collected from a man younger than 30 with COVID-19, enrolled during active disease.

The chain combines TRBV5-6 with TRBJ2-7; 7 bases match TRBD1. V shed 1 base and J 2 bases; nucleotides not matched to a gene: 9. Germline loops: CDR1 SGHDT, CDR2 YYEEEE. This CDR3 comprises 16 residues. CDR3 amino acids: CASSLLVRQGAYEQYF. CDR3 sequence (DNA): TGTGCCAGCAGCTTGTTAGTCCGACAGGGAGCCTACGAGCAGTACTTC.

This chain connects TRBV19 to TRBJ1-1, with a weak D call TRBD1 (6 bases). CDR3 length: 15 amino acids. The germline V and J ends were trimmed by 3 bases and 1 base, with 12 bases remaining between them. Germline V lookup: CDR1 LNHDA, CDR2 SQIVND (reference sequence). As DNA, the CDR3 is TGTGCCAGTAGTATTAAAGCAGGGGCGAACACTGAAGCTTTCTTT. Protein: CASSIKAGANTEAFF. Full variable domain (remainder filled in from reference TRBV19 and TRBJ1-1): DGGITQSPKYLFRKEGQNVTLSCEQNLNHDAMYWYRQDPGQGLRLIYYSQIVNDFQKGDIAEGYSVSREKKESFPLTVTSAQKNPTAFYLCASSIKAGANTEAFFGQGTRLTVV.

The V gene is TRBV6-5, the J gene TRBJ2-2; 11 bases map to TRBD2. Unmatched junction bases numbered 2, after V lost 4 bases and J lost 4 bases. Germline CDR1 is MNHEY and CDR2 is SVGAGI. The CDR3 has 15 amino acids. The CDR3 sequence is CASSFSGRATGELFF. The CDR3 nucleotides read TGTGCCAGCAGTTTTAGCGGGAGGGCCACCGGGGAGCTGTTTTTT.

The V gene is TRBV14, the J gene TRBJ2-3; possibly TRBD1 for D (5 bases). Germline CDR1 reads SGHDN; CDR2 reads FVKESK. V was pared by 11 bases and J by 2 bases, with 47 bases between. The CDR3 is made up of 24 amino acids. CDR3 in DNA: TGTGCCGAGGCGACTCAAATCAGCAGGGTAGTTTATGGTTCAGGTGTGGCAACCACAGATACGCAGTATTTT. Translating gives CAEATQISRVVYGSGVATTDTQYF.

CDR3 sequence reads: CASSLDRADSYNEQFF. The CDR3 region has the DNA TGTGCCAGCAGCTTGGACAGGGCTGACTCCTACAATGAGCAGTTCTTC. The chain has TRBV9 and TRBJ2-1; 8 nucleotides agree with TRBD1. The ends lost 4 bases at V and 0 bases at J; junction bases unmatched: 6. The germline gives CDR1 SGDLS, CDR2 YYNGEE. The CDR3 sequence is 16 residues long.

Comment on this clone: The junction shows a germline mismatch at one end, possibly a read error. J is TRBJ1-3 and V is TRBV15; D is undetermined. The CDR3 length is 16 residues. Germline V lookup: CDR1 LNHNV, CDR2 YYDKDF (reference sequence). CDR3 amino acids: CATSRGGMNSGNTIYF. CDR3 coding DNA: TGTGCCACCAGCAGAGGAGGAATGAACTCTGGAAATACCATATATTTT.

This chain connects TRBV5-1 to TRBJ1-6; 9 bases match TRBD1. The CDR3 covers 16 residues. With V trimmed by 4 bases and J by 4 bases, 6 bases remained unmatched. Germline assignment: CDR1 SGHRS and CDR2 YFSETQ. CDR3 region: CASSARQGGYNSPLHF. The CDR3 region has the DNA TGCGCCAGCAGCGCAAGACAGGGGGGGTATAATTCACCCCTCCACTTT.

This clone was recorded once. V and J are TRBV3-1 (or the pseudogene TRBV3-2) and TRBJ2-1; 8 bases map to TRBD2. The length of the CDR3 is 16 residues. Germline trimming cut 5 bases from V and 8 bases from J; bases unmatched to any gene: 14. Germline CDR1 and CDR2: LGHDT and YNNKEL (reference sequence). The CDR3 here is CASSTRGSGGRYEQFF. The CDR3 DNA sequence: TGTGCCAGCAGCACTCGAGGGAGCGGGGGCCGCTATGAGCAGTTCTTC.

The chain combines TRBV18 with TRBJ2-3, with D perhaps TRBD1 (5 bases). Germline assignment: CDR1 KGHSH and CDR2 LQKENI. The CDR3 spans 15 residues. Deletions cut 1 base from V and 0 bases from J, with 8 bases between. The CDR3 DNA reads TGTGCCAGCTCACCACTCAGGGATAGCACAGATACGCAGTATTTT. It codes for CASSPLRDSTDTQYF.

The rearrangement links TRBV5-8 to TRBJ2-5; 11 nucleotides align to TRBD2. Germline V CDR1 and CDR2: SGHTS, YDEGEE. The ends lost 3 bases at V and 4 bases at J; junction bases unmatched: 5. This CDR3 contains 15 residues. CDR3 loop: CASSSRTSGLETQYF. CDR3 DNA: TGTGCCAGCAGCTCGCGGACTAGCGGGCTAGAGACCCAGTACTTC.

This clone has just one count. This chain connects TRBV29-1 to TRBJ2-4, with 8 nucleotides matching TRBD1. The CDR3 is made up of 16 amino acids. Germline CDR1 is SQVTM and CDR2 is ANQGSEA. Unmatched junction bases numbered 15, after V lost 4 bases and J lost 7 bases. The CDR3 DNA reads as TGCAGCGTTGGGCCCAACACCGGGACAGGAGTGAACATTCAGTACTTC. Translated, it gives CSVGPNTGTGVNIQYF.

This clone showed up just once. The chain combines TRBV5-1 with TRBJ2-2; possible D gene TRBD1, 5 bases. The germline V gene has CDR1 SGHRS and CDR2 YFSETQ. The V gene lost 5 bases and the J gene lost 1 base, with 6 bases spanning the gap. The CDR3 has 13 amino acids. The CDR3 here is CASSTGNTGELFF. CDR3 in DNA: TGCGCCAGCAGTACAGGGAACACCGGGGAGCTGTTTTTT.

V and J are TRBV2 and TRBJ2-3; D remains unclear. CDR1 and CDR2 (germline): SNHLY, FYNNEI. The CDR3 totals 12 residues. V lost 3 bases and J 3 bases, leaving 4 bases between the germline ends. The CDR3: CASSESTDTQYF. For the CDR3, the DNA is TGTGCCAGCAGTGAGTCGACAGATACGCAGTATTTT.

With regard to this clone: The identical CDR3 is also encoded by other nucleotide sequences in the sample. CDR3 amino acids: CASSATRETQYF. CDR3 in DNA: TGTGCCAGCAGCGCGACACGAGAGACCCAGTACTTC. The chain employs TRBV9 and TRBJ2-5, with no clear D. The CDR3 covers 12 residues. Deletions cut 3 bases from V and 4 bases from J, with 7 bases between. The germline V gene has CDR1 SGDLS and CDR2 YYNGEE.

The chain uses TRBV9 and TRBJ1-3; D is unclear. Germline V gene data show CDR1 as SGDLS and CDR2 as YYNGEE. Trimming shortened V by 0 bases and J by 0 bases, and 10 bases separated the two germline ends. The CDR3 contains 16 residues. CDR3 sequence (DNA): TGTGCCAGCAGCGTAGACAGTTCGTCCTCTGGAAACACCATATATTTT. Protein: CASSVDSSSSGNTIYF.

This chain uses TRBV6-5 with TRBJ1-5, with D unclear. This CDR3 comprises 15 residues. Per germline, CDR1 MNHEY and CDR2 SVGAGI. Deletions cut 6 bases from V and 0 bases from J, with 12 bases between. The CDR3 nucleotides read TGTGCCAGCAGCCGCAGTTCATCTAGCAATCAGCCCCAGCATTTT. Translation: CASSRSSSSNQPQHF.

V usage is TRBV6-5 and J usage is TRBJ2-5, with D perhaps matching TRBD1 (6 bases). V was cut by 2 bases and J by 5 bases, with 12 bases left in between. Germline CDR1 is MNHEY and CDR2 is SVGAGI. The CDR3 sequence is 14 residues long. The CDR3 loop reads CASSYQGFGETQYF. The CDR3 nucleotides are TGTGCCAGCAGTTACCAGGGGTTTGGGGAGACCCAGTACTTC.

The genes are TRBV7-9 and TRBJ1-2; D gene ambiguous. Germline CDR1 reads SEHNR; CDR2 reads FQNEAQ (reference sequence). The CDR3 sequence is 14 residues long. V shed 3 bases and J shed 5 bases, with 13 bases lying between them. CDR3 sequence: CASSLAGGKYGYTF. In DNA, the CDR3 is TGTGCCAGCAGCTTGGCCGGCGGAAAATATGGCTACACCTTC.

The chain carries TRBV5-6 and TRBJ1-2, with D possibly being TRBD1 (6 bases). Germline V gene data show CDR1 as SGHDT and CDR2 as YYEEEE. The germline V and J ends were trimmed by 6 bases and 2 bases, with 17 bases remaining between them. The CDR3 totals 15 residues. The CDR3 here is CASTAAGGLNYGYTF. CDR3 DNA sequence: TGTGCCAGCACCGCCGCCGGGGGGCTCAACTATGGCTACACCTTC.

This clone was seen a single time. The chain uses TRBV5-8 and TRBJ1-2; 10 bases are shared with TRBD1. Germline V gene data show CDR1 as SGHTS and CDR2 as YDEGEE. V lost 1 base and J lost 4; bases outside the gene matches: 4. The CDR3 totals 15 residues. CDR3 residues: CASSLRQGAVYGYTF. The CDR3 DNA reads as TGTGCCAGCAGCTTGAGACAGGGGGCGGTCTATGGCTACACCTTC.

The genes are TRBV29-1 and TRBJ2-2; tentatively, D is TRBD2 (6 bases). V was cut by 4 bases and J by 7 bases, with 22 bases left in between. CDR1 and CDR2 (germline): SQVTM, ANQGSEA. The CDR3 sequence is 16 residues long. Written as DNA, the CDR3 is TGCAGCGTTGGGGCGGGGAGGAGGGGAGCTTTCGGGGAGCTGTTTTTT. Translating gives CSVGAGRRGAFGELFF.

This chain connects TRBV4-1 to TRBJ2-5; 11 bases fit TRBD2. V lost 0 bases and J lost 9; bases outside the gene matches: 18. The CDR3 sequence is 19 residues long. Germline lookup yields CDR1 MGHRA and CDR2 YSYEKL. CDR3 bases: TGCGCCAGCAGCCAAGACGATGGTTTGGCGGGGACTAGCGGTCACCCCCAGTACTTC. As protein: CASSQDDGLAGTSGHPQYF.

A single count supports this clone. CDR3 DNA: TGTGCCAGCAGTGAAGCCGGTTATAGCAATCAGCCCCAGCATTTT. Its translation is CASSEAGYSNQPQHF. The chain has TRBV25-1 and TRBJ1-5; D remains ambiguous. The CDR3 covers 15 residues. With 2 bases removed from V and 0 bases from J, the gap between germline ends came to 8 bases. CDR1 is MGHDK, CDR2 SYGVNS, per germline. The variable domain in full, completed from reference TRBV25-1 and TRBJ1-5, reads EADIYQTPRYLVIGTGKKITLECSQTMGHDKMYWYQQDPGMELHLIHYSYGVNSTEKGDLSSESTVSRIRTEHFPLTLESARPSHTSQYLCASSEAGYSNQPQHFGDGTRLSIL.

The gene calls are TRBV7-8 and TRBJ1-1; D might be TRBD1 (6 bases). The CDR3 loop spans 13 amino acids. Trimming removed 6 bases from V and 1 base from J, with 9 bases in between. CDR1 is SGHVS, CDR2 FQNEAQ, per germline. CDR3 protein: CASRVTGNTEAFF. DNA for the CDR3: TGTGCCAGCAGGGTGACAGGGAACACTGAAGCTTTCTTT.

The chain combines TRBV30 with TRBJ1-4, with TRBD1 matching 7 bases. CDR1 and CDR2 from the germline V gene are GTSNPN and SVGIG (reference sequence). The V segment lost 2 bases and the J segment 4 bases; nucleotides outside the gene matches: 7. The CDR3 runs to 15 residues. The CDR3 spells CAWSKGQTNNEKLFF. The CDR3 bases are TGTGCCTGGAGTAAGGGACAGACCAATAATGAAAAACTGTTTTTT.

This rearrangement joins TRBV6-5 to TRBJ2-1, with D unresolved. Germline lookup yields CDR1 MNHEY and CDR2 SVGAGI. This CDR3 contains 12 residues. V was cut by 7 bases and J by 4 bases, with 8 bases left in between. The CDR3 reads CASTSVYNEQFF. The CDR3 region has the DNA TGTGCCAGCACTAGTGTGTACAATGAGCAGTTCTTC.

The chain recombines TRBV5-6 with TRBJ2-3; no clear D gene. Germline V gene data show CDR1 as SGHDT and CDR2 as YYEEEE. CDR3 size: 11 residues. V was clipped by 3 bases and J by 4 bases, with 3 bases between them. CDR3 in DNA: TGTGCCAGCAGCTACTCAGATACGCAGTATTTT. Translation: CASSYSDTQYF.

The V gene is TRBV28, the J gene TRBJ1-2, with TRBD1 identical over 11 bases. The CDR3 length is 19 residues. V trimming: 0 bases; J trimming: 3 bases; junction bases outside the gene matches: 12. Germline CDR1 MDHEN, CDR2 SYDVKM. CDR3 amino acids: CASSLWSLGQGGNHYGYTF. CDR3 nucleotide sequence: TGTGCCAGCAGTTTATGGAGTCTGGGACAGGGGGGAAATCACTATGGCTACACCTTC.

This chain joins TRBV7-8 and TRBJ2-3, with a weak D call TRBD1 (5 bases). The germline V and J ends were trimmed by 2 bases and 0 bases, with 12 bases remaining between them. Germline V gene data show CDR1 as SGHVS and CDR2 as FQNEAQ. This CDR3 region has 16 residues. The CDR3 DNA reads TGTGCCAGCAGCTTATCCGACAGATCTAGCACAGATACGCAGTATTTT. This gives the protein CASSLSDRSSTDTQYF.